This T cell receptor (beta chain) emerged from a study of blood T cells in healthy people across ages. A sample-barcoded 5' primer and a J-beta primer mix were used in a second PCR of about 6 to 12 cycles. TCRdb analysed the 5' RACE reads with MiXCR anew, one entry per CDR3 protein. The data hold about 670,000 distinct CDR3 sequences, with about 50% observed a single time. The sequencing input was blood. The clonotype comes from a woman aged 80 or older in good health.

DNA of the CDR3: TGCAGCGTTGAAAAGGGGAACTACGAGCAGTACTTC. It yields the protein CSVEKGNYEQYF. The chain carries TRBV29-1 and TRBJ2-5; tentative D call: TRBD1 (5 bases). The J call may be wrong; the DNA end is better matched by TRBJ2-7. The CDR3 spans 12 residues. Germline CDR1 SQVTM, CDR2 ANQGSEA.